This entry describes one TCR beta chain. The antigen remains unidentified. The data were obtained in a study of cytomegalovirus exposure and HLA in healthy donors. Study-level information: Around 200 million T cells yielded 120 million or so unique TCR beta sequences, as an earlier analysis found. The study, taken as a whole, reports: In a later analysis, the majority of CMV-associated beta chains seemingly showed HLA restriction. Most TCR sequences proved rare, with some public TCRs found in many donors.

Researchers ran the PCR with 60 Vbeta and 13 Jbeta primers. Sequenced by immunoSEQ multiplex PCR; TCRdb stores in-frame clones only, minus some. The sample includes under 130,000 clones, under 85% of them seen just once. The CDR3 consists of 17 residues. Germline V gene sequence: CDR1 SGHRS, CDR2 YFSETQ. Germline trimming cut 4 bases from V and 0 bases from J; bases unmatched to any gene: 6. This chain uses TRBV5-1 with TRBJ2-1, with 11 bases aligning to TRBD2. The sequenced sample was PBMCs. This TCR was recovered from a man in his late teens or twenties in good health and CMV-seronegative. DNA for the CDR3: TGCGCCAGCAGCGCCGGGACTAGCGGAGGCTCCTACAATGAGCAGTTCTTC. This sequence encodes CASSAGTSGGSYNEQFF.